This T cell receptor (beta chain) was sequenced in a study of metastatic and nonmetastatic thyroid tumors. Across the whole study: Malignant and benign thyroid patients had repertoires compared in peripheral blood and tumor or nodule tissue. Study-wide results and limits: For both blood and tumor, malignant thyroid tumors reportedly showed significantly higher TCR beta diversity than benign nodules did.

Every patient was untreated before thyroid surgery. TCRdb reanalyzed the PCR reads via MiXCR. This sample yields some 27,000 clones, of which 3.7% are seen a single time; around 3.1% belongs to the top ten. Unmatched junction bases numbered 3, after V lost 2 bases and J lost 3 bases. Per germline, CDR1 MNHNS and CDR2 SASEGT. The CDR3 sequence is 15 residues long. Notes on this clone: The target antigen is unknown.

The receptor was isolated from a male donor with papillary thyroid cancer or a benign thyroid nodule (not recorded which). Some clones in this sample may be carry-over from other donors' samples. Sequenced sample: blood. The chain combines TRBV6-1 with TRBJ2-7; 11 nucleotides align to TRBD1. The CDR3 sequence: CASSETGTGGYEQYF. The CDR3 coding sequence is TGTGCCAGCAGTGAAACCGGGACAGGGGGCTACGAGCAGTACTTC.